This is a list of T cell receptor beta chains from one sample in a study of neurological immune-mediated disorders. TCRdb called the 5' RACE reads again in MiXCR, with one record for every CDR3 protein. The sample carries 20,000 to 25,000 distinct CDR3 sequences, around 14% recorded once. The sequenced material came from PBMCs. Receptor source: a female donor with HTLV-1-associated myelopathy (HAM/TSP). The CDR3 runs from the conserved cysteine through the conserved F or W. A D gene is named only where the DNA matches it firmly. The size field is filled for only some rows; it gives once, few, many or a size class.

D gene,clone size,J gene,V gene,CDR3 DNA,CDR3 protein
-,many,TRBJ1-1,TRBV6-5,TGTGCCAGTTTTAACGGCCTGGGCGCTGAAGCTTTCTTT,CASFNGLGAEAFF
TRBD1,many,TRBJ2-7,TRBV6-4,TGTGCCAGCAGTGCGGAAGGACAGGGGGCTTACGAGCAGTACTTC,CASSAEGQGAYEQYF
-,many,TRBJ2-3,TRBV20-1,TGCAGTGCTAGAGCAGTCAGGAGCACAGATACGCAGTATTTT,CSARAVRSTDTQYF
TRBD2,many,TRBJ2-7,TRBV5-1,TGCGCCAGCAGCTTGTGGGGGACTAGCGGGACCACCTACGAGCAGTACTTC,CASSLWGTSGTTYEQYF
TRBD2,-,TRBJ2-3,TRBV20-1,TGCAGTGCTAGAGATAGCGGGGGGCCGACAGATACGCAGTATTTT,CSARDSGGPTDTQYF
TRBD1,many,TRBJ2-7,TRBV3-1,TGTGCCAGCAGCGATACCGGGACAGGGAACGAGCAGTACTTC,CASSDTGTGNEQYF
-,many,TRBJ1-4,TRBV7-8,TGTGCCAGCGGCAGGGCAAATGAAAAACTGTTTTTT,CASGRANEKLFF
TRBD1,many,TRBJ2-5,TRBV20-1,TGCAGTGCTAGAGATCACGGCAGGGGGCCCCAAGAGACCCAGTACTTC,CSARDHGRGPQETQYF
-,many,TRBJ1-1,TRBV7-2,TGTGCCAGCAACTTAGGTAGGCCTGAAGCTTTCTTT,CASNLGRPEAFF
TRBD1,-,TRBJ2-1,TRBV5-5,TGTGCCAGCAGCTACGACAGGGGACCCCACAATGAGCAGTTCTTC,CASSYDRGPHNEQFF
TRBD2,few,TRBJ2-3,TRBV7-2,TGTGCCAGCAGCTTCGGCGGGGGGGCAGATACGCAGTATTTT,CASSFGGGADTQYF
-,many,TRBJ1-6,TRBV27,TGTGCCAGTTCCGGGTATAATTCACCCCTCCACTTT,CASSGYNSPLHF
-,many,TRBJ1-2,TRBV27,TGTGCCAGCAGTTTATCTCCCACAAGGTCCCCTCCACCGCAAGGCTACACCTTC,CASSLSPTRSPPPQGYTF
TRBD2,many,TRBJ2-7,TRBV5-1,TGCGCCAGCAGCAGGAGCGGGGGTAACTACGAGCAGTACTTC,CASSRSGGNYEQYF
TRBD2,many,TRBJ2-5,TRBV7-9,TGTGCCAGCAGCTTAAGGGATAGCGGGATACGGGGAGAAGAGACCCAGTACTTC,CASSLRDSGIRGEETQYF
TRBD2,many,TRBJ2-1,TRBV20-1,TGCAGTGCTGAGGCGACTAGCGGGAAAAACAATGAGCAGTTCTTC,CSAEATSGKNNEQFF
-,many,TRBJ2-1,TRBV3-1,TGTGCCAGCAGCCTCAGGTCTACCTACAATGAGCAGTTCTTC,CASSLRSTYNEQFF
TRBD1,many,TRBJ2-7,TRBV7-9,TGTGCCAGCAGCTTAATGGCTGGGACAGGGGGCTACGAGCAGTACTTC,CASSLMAGTGGYEQYF
-,many,TRBJ2-7,TRBV7-2,TGTGCCAGCAGCCCAGGGGGGCGCGAGCAGTACTTC,CASSPGGREQYF
-,many,TRBJ1-2,TRBV10-3,TGTGCCATCAGTGAGTCCGGCGGACGGGTGGATGGCTACACCTTC,CAISESGGRVDGYTF
TRBD2,once,TRBJ2-1,TRBV20-1,TGCAGTGTAGCAGGGACTAGCGGAGCCAATGAGCAGTTCTTC,CSVAGTSGANEQFF
TRBD2,-,TRBJ2-4,TRBV15,TGTGCCACCAGCTCAGCGGGGGGAGAGAACATTCAGTACTTC,CATSSAGGENIQYF
TRBD2,-,TRBJ2-5,TRBV4-3,TGCGCCAGCAGCCAAACTAGCGGGGAGGTCGAGACCCAGTACTTC,CASSQTSGEVETQYF
TRBD1,many,TRBJ1-2,TRBV4-1,TGCGCCAGCAGCACCACAGACAGGGAGGTTGTTGGCTACACCTTC,CASSTTDREVVGYTF
TRBD2,many,TRBJ2-3,TRBV20-1,TGCAGTGCTAGTAGCGGGGGGGCCCTGGATACGCAGTATTTT,CSASSGGALDTQYF
TRBD2,many,TRBJ2-1,TRBV24-1,TGTGCCACCAGCGCTAGCGGGAGGCCCTGGGAGCAGTTCTTC,CATSASGRPWEQFF
TRBD1,once,TRBJ1-5,TRBV20-1,TGCAGTGCTAGTGAACAGGGGATCAATCAGCCCCAGCATTTT,CSASEQGINQPQHF
-,many,TRBJ2-3,TRBV20-1,TGCAGTGCTAGAAGGAGGTCCTTAAGGGGAGATACGCAGTATTTT,CSARRRSLRGDTQYF
-,many,TRBJ1-4,TRBV7-2,TGTGCCAGCAGCCCCAACAGAGACCGAAATGAAAAACTGTTTTTT,CASSPNRDRNEKLFF
-,many,TRBJ2-4,TRBV7-3,TGTGCCAGCAGCTTTCCAGGGGGGATGAGCATTCAGTACTTC,CASSFPGGMSIQYF
-,-,TRBJ1-1,TRBV7-2,TGTGCCAGCAGCAGAGGAGCAGGGCTGAACACTGAAGCTTTCTTT,CASSRGAGLNTEAFF
-,medium-sized,TRBJ2-5,TRBV20-1,TGCAGTGCTAGGCGGGAAGAGGATGAGACCCAGTACTTC,CSARREEDETQYF
TRBD2,many,TRBJ2-3,TRBV6-6,TGTGCCAGCAGTTACTGGACTAGCGGGAGCGGAGATACGCAGTATTTT,CASSYWTSGSGDTQYF
TRBD2,many,TRBJ2-1,TRBV7-8,TGTGCCAGCAGCCCCCGTGCGATAAGCGGGGAGACCAGGAATGAGCAGTTCTTC,CASSPRAISGETRNEQFF
TRBD2,many,TRBJ2-1,TRBV5-1,TGCGCCAGCAGCTTGGCCGGACTAGCGGGTTGGGATGAGCAGTTCTTC,CASSLAGLAGWDEQFF
TRBD2,many,TRBJ2-5,TRBV5-6,TGTGCCAGCAGCGGGCTAGCGGGTGGAGAGACCCAGTACTTC,CASSGLAGGETQYF
TRBD1,many,TRBJ2-7,TRBV29-1,TGCAGCGTTCGTGAACCCGGGACAGGGAAGCCTACCGACTACGAGCAGTACTTC,CSVREPGTGKPTDYEQYF
-,many,TRBJ1-2,TRBV20-1,TGCAGTGCACAAGTAGTCAACTATGGCTACACCTTC,CSAQVVNYGYTF
-,many,TRBJ2-1,TRBV5-1,TGCGCCAGCAGCTCCGGGGTCTCGAATGAGCAGTTCTTC,CASSSGVSNEQFF
TRBD1,many,TRBJ2-1,TRBV29-1,TGCAGCGTGCGGGACAGGGTTTACGTGGACCAGTCCAGCTCCTACAATGAGCAGTTCTTC,CSVRDRVYVDQSSSYNEQFF
-,many,TRBJ1-1,TRBV20-1,TGCAGTGCTAGCGAAGGCAGTATGAACACTGAAGCTTTCTTT,CSASEGSMNTEAFF
-,many,TRBJ1-5,TRBV4-2,TGTGCCAGCAGCCAACTAGGACAGATCGTTAGCAATCAGCCCCAGCATTTT,CASSQLGQIVSNQPQHF
TRBD2,many,TRBJ2-2,TRBV20-1,TGCAGTGCTAGAACCCGGGGGGGACTAGCGGGGGGGCCGAACACCGGGGAGCTGTTTTTT,CSARTRGGLAGGPNTGELFF
-,-,TRBJ1-1,TRBV20-1,TGCAGTGCTAGAGCGGTGGAATCGAACACTGAAGCTTTCTTT,CSARAVESNTEAFF
-,many,TRBJ2-3,TRBV7-2,TGTGCCAGCAGCTTAGATTCGTCTAGCACAGATACGCAGTATTTT,CASSLDSSSTDTQYF
-,many,TRBJ1-4,TRBV5-1,TGCGCCAGCAGCTTGGGGACAGCCTTATCTGCTAATGAAAAACTGTTTTTT,CASSLGTALSANEKLFF
-,many,TRBJ2-7,TRBV7-2,TGTGCCAGCAGCTTAGCCCGGGGGCCCAACGAGCAGTACTTC,CASSLARGPNEQYF
TRBD2,many,TRBJ2-7,TRBV19,TGTGCCAGTAGTATCGAGGGCCTAGCGGGCTCCTACGAGCAGTACTTC,CASSIEGLAGSYEQYF
-,medium-sized,TRBJ2-5,TRBV28,TGTGCCAGCAGTTTAAGGAGTGTGGACAGATACCAAGAGACCCAGTACTTC,CASSLRSVDRYQETQYF